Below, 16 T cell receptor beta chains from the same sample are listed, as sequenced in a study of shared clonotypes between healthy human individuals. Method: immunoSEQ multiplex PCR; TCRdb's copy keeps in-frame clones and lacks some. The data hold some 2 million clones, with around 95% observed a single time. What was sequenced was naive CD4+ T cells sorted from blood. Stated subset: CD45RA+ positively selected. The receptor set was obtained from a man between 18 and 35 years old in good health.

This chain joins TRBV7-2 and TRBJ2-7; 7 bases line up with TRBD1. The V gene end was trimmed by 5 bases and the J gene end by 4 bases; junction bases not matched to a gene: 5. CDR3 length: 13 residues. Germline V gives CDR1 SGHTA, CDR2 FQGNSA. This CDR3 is CASSRAGGYEQYF. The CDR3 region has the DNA TGTGCCAGCAGCCGCGCAGGGGGTTACGAGCAGTACTTC.

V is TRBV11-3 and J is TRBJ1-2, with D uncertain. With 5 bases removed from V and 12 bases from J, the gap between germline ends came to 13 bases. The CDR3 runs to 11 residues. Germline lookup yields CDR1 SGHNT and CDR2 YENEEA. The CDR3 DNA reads TGTGCCAGCAGCCCAATCGGGCTGGACACCTTC. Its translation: CASSPIGLDTF.

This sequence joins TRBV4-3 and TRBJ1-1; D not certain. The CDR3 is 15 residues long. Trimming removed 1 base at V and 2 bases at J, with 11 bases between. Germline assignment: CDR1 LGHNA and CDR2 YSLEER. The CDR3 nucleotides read TGCGCCAGCAGCCAAGTATTCGGGGTAAACACTGAAGCTTTCTTT. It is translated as CASSQVFGVNTEAFF.

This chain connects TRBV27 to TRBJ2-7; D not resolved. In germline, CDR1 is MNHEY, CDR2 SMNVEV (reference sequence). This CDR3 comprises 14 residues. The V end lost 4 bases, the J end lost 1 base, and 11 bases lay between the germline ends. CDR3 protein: CASSSSAGSYEQYF. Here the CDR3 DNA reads TGTGCCAGCAGTTCATCCGCTGGATCCTACGAGCAGTACTTC.

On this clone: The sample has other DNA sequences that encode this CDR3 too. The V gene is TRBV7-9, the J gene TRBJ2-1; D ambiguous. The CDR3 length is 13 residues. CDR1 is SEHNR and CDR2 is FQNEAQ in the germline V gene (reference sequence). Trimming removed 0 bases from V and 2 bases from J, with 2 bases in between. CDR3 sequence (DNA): TGTGCCAGCAGCTTAGCGGCCTACAATGAGCAGTTCTTC. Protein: CASSLAAYNEQFF.

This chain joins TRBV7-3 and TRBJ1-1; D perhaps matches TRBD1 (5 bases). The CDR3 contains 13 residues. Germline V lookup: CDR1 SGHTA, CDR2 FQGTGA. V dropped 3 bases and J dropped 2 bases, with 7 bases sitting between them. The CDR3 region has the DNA TGTGCCAGCAGCTTCGGGGCCAACACTGAAGCTTTCTTT. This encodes CASSFGANTEAFF.

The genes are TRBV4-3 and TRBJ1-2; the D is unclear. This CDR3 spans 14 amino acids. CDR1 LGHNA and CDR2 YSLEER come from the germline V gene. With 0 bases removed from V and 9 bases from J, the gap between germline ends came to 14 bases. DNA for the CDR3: TGCGCCAGCAGCCAAGATTCCCCCGTTAGACGCTACACCTTC. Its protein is CASSQDSPVRRYTF.

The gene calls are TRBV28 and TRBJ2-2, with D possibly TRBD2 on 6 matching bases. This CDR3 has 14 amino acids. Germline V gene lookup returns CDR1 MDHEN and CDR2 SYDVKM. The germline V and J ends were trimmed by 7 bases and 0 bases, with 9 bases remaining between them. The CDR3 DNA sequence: TGTGCCAGCAAAGGCGGGGCGAACACCGGGGAGCTGTTTTTT. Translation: CASKGGANTGELFF.

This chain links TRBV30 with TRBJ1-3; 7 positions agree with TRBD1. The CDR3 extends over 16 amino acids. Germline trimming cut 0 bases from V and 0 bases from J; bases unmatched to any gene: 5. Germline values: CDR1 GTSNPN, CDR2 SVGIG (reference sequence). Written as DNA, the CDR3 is TGTGCCTGGAGTGTCCGACAGGGTCCCTCTGGAAACACCATATATTTT. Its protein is CAWSVRQGPSGNTIYF.

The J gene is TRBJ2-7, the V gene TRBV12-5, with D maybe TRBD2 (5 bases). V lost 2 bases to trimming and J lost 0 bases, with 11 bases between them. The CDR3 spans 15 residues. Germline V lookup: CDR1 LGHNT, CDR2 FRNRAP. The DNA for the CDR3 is TGTGCTAGTGGTTTGCCCCGAGGGTACTCCTACGAGCAGTACTTC. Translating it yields CASGLPRGYSYEQYF.

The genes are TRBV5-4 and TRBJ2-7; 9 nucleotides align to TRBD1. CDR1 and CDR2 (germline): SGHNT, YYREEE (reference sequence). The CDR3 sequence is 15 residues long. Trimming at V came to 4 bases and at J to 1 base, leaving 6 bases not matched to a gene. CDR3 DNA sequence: TGTGCCAGCAGCCCGGGACAGGGAACGTCCTACGAGCAGTACTTC. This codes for CASSPGQGTSYEQYF.

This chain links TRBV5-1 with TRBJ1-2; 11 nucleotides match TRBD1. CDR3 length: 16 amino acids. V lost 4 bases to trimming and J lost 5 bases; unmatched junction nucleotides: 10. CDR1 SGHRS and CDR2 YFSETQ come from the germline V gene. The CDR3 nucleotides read TGCGCCAGCAGCCTCCTGGGACAGGGGGGATCGTATGGCTACACCTTC. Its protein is CASSLLGQGGSYGYTF.

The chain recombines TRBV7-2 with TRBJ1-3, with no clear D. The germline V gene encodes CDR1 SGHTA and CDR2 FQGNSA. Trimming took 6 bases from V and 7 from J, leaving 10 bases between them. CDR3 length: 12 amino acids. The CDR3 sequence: CASSYSSNTIYF. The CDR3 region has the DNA TGTGCCAGCAGTTATTCATCCAACACCATATATTTT.

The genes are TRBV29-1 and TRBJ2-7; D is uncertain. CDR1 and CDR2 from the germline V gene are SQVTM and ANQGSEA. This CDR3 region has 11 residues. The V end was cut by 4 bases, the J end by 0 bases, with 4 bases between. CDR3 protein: CSVAASYEQYF. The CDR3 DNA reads TGCAGCGTTGCTGCCTCCTACGAGCAGTACTTC.

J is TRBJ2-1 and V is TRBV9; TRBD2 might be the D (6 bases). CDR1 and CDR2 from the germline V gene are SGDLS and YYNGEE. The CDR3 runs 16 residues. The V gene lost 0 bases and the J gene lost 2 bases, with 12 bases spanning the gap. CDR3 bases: TGTGCCAGCAGCGTAGAGGTCGCTAGCGCCTACAATGAGCAGTTCTTC. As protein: CASSVEVASAYNEQFF. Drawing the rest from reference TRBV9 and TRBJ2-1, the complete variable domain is DSGVTQTPKHLITATGQRVTLRCSPRSGDLSVYWYQQSLDQGLQFLIQYYNGEERAKGNILERFSAQQFPDLHSELNLSSLELGDSALYFCASSVEVASAYNEQFFGPGTRLTVL.

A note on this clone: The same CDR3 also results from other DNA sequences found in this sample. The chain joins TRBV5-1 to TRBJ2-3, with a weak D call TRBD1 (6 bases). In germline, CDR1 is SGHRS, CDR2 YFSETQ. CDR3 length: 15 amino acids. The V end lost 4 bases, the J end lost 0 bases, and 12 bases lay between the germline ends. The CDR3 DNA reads TGCGCCAGCAGCCCCCTGGGGGCTAGCACAGATACGCAGTATTTT. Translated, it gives CASSPLGASTDTQYF.